This T cell receptor beta chain was recovered during a study of shared clonotypes between healthy human individuals. Across the study: Three men and a couple of women, aged 18 to 49, were donors. Regarding the study as a whole: Clonotypes which were not shared had lower generation probabilities than clonotypes that all four donors shared. Sorted-subset samples were not fully sequenced, rarefaction indicated.

Clones were read by immunoSEQ multiplex PCR, and TCRdb kept only the in-frame ones, dropping some. The data show over a million clones, about three quarters seen once. Nashville, Tennessee was home to all donors, each a Caucasian adult. Turning to this clone: The antigen is undetermined.

The CDR3 is 12 residues long. CDR1 MNHEY and CDR2 SVGAGI come from the germline V gene. V was shortened by 5 bases and J by 7 bases, with 9 bases between the two germline ends. The J gene is TRBJ2-1, the V gene TRBV6-5; D is unclear. This clonotype originated in a man younger than 35 in good health. The sample consisted of memory CD4+ T cells sorted from blood. Specified subset: CD45RA-negative fraction. CDR3 sequence (DNA): TGTGCCAGCAGTACTACGAAGAATGAGCAGTTCTTC. Protein product: CASSTTKNEQFF.